This T cell receptor (beta chain) stems from a study of read filtering for tumor transcriptome and immune sequencing. Study in general: Transcriptome libraries were built from DNase-treated RNA.

This library used approximately 390 ng RNA and molecular barcoded adaptors spanning alpha/delta and beta/gamma chains. In TCRdb, the reads were re-called with MiXCR into one record per CDR3 protein. The table has around 50,000 distinct CDR3 sequences, around 12% seen once. This clonotype was counted between two and nine times. The CDR3 is 14 amino acids. CDR1 LNHNV and CDR2 YYDKDF come from the germline V gene (reference sequence). The V end was cut by 1 base, the J end by 4 bases, with 10 bases between. Material for sequencing was a population of CD138-negative cells sorted from bone marrow. The genes are TRBV15 and TRBJ1-2; D not resolved. This TCR came from a donor aged 40 or older with multiple myeloma. In nucleotides, the CDR3 is TGTGCCACCAGCAGAGGAGGGAACTCCTATGGCTACACCTTC. Translated: CATSRGGNSYGYTF.